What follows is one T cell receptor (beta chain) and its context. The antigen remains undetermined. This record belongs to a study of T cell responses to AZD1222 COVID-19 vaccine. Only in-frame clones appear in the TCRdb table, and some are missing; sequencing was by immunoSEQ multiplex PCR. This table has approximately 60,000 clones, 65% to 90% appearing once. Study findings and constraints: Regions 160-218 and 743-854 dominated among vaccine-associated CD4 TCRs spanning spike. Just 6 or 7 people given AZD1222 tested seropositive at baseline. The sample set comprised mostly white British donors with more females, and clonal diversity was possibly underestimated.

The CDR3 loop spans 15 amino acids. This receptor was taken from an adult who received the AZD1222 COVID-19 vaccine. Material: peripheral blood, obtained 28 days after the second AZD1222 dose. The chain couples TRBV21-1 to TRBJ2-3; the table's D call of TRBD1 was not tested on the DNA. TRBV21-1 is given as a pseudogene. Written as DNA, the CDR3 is TGTGCCAGCAGGCACAGGGGCCGAGCCACAGATACGCAGTATTTT. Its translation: CASRHRGRATDTQYF.